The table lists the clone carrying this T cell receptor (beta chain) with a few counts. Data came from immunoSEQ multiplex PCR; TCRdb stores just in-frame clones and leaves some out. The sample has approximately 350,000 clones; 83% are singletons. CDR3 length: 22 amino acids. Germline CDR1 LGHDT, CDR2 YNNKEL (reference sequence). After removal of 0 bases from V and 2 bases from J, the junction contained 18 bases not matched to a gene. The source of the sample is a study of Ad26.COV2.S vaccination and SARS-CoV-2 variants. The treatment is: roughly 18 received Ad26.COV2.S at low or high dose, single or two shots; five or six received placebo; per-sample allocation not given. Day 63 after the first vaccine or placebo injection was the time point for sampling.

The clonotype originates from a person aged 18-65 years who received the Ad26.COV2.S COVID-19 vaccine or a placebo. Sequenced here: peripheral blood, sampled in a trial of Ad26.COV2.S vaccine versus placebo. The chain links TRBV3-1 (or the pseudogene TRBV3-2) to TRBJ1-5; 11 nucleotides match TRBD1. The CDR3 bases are TGTGCCAGCAGCCAAGAGGCTCCTTTAAGGACAGGGGGCGGGCGGGGCAATCAGCCCCAGCATTTT. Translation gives CASSQEAPLRTGGGRGNQPQHF.